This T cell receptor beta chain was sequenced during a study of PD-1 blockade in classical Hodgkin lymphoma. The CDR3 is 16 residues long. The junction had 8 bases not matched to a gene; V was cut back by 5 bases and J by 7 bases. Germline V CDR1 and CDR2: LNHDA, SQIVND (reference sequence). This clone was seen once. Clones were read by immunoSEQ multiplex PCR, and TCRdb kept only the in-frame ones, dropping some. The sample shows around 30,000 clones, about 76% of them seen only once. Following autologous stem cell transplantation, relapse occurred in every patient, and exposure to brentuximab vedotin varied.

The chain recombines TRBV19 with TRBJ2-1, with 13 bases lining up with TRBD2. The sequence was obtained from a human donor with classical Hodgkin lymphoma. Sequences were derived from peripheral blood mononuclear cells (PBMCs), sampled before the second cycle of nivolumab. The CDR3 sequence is CASSPLPGLAGNEQFF. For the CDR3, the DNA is TGTGCCAGTAGTCCTCTCCCGGGACTAGCGGGGAATGAGCAGTTCTTC.